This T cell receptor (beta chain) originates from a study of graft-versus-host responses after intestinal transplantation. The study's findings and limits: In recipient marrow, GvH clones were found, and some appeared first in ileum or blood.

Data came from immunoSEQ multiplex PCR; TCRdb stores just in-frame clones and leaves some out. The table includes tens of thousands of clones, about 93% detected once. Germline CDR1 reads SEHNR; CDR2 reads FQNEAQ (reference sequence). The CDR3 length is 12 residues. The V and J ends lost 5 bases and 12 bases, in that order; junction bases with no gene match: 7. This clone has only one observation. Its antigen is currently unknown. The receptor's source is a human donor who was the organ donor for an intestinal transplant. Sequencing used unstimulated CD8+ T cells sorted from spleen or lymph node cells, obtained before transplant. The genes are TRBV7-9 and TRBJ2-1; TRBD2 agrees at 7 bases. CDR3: CASSLLERGQFF. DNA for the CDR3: TGTGCCAGCAGCCTACTTGAGCGGGGGCAGTTCTTC.